Listed below are T cell receptor beta chains from one sample, sequenced in a study of blood T cell repertoires in COVID-19. The repertoire was sequenced with immunoSEQ multiplex PCR; TCRdb's copy has only in-frame clones and lacks some. The data show around 130,000 clones, over 75% seen once. The sequenced sample was peripheral blood. The receptors derive from a man aged 45-60 years with acute or convalescent COVID-19. Each CDR3 is given with its conserved first and last residue. The D gene is left open where the match is weak. Size is stated for part of the rows, as once, few or many counts, or as a class when the clone is expanded.

TRBJ2-3,once,TRBV29-1,.,TGCAGCGTTGAACACCCCGGAGATACGCAGTATTTT,CSVEHPGDTQYF
TRBJ2-1,few,TRBV5-4,.,TGTGCCAGTACCGGGGGTGATGAGCAGTTCTTC,CASTGGDEQFF
TRBJ1-5,.,TRBV2,.,TGTGCCAGCAGTGTGGGGAAGGAGGTAACGAATCAGCCCCAGCATTTT,CASSVGKEVTNQPQHF
TRBJ1-2,.,TRBV13,.,TGTGCCAGCAGCCCAGGACGGGAGTACACCTTC,CASSPGREYTF
TRBJ1-4,few,TRBV15,TRBD1,TGTGCCACCAGCAGTCTACAGGGGGAGGAAAAACTGTTTTTT,CATSSLQGEEKLFF
TRBJ1-5,.,TRBV6-5,TRBD1,TGTGCCAGCAGCCCGATCTGGACAGGGAGTCAGCCCCAGCATTTT,CASSPIWTGSQPQHF
TRBJ1-1,.,TRBV13,.,TGTGCCAGCAGCGCATCCGGGGAAGCTTTCTTT,CASSASGEAFF
TRBJ1-4,.,TRBV19,TRBD1,TGTGCCAGTAGGCCGAGACAGGGGGCGCGAACTAATGAAAAACTGTTTTTT,CASRPRQGARTNEKLFF
TRBJ2-2,once,TRBV11-2,.,TGTGCCAGCAGCTTTGGACAGAGTAATGCTAAGCTGTTTTTT,CASSFGQSNAKLFF
TRBJ1-2,.,TRBV29-1,.,TGCAGCGTTGAGGACACCCTTAACTATGGCTACACCTTC,CSVEDTLNYGYTF
TRBJ2-3,.,TRBV9,.,TGTGCCAGCAGCGTAGCACCTTCCACAACAGATACGCAGTATTTT,CASSVAPSTTDTQYF
TRBJ2-1,.,TRBV30,.,TGTGCCTGGAGTGACATTTACAATGAGCAGTTCTTC,CAWSDIYNEQFF
TRBJ2-2,.,TRBV19,.,TGTGCCAGTAAGATTTTAGCCGAAAACGGGGAGCTGTTTTTT,CASKILAENGELFF
TRBJ1-5,once,TRBV19,.,TGTGCCAGTAGTATGTCGGGGGGCTGGCAGCCCCAGCATTTT,CASSMSGGWQPQHF
TRBJ1-3,.,TRBV5-5,TRBD1,TGTGCCAGCAGTTCGACAGGGGTTGGTGGAAACACCATATATTTT,CASSSTGVGGNTIYF
TRBJ2-3,.,TRBV24-1,TRBD2,TGTGCCACGGGACTAGCGGGAGTTAGTTCAGATACGCAGTATTTT,CATGLAGVSSDTQYF
TRBJ2-4,.,TRBV7-9,.,TGTGCCAGCAGCTTAGCAGGGGTGGCCAAAAACATTCAGTACTTC,CASSLAGVAKNIQYF
TRBJ2-1,.,TRBV11-2,TRBD2,TGTGCCAGCAGCTCGCGGGGGGCGGGGATCTACAATGAGCAGTTCTTC,CASSSRGAGIYNEQFF
TRBJ2-5,.,TRBV7-8,TRBD2,TGTGCCAGCAGCTCTTACAGACTAGCGGGGCAAAGACAAGAGACCCAGTACTTC,CASSSYRLAGQRQETQYF
TRBJ2-5,.,TRBV7-9,TRBD2,TGTGCCAGCAGCTTAGTCAGGACGGGGGGGATTCAAGAGACCCAGTACTTC,CASSLVRTGGIQETQYF
TRBJ1-5,.,TRBV19,TRBD1,TGTGCCAGTAGTACCCATTCTGGACAGGTACAGCCCCAGCATTTT,CASSTHSGQVQPQHF
TRBJ2-1,.,TRBV9,.,TGTGCCAGCAGCGTCCATGGGGAGCCCCTAAACAATGAGCAGTTCTTC,CASSVHGEPLNNEQFF